A selection of T cell receptor beta chains follows, all from one sample in a study of cytomegalovirus exposure and HLA in healthy donors. Using immunoSEQ multiplex PCR, the repertoire was profiled, and TCRdb retains in-frame clones only, with some absent. The sample lists 330,000 or so clones; 86% were seen once. Sequenced input: PBMCs. These receptor sequences come from a woman between 18 and 29 years old in good health and CMV-seronegative. Each CDR3 is given without its conserved first and last residue. The D gene is left open where the match is weak.

CDR3aa: ASTSGSTDTQY; v_gene: TRBV5-1; d_gene: .
CDR3aa: ASSSWTGGGNEKLF; v_gene: TRBV4-3; d_gene: TRBD1
CDR3aa: ASSPGLASYEQY; v_gene: TRBV2; d_gene: TRBD2
CDR3aa: ASSLRAGGRTEAF; v_gene: TRBV5-1; d_gene: TRBD1
CDR3aa: ASGVAGGLGETQY; v_gene: TRBV9; d_gene: TRBD2
CDR3aa: ASSNPADRVTGELF; v_gene: TRBV21-1; d_gene: .
CDR3aa: ASSLVDRGWSDTQY; v_gene: TRBV28; d_gene: TRBD1
CDR3aa: SVAYTEAF; v_gene: TRBV29-1; d_gene: .
CDR3aa: AIPPQRTSYEQY; v_gene: TRBV10-3; d_gene: .
CDR3aa: AREKGGENHNEQF; v_gene: TRBV27; d_gene: .
CDR3aa: ASSEVASETDTQY; v_gene: TRBV7-9; d_gene: .
CDR3aa: ASSLSPPVYEQY; v_gene: TRBV27; d_gene: .
CDR3aa: ASTTGISSYNEQF; v_gene: TRBV4-3; d_gene: .
CDR3aa: ASSIGLAGEGYEQY; v_gene: TRBV19; d_gene: TRBD2
CDR3aa: SAWDTYEQY; v_gene: TRBV29-1; d_gene: .
CDR3aa: ATARDRAYNEQF; v_gene: TRBV10-3; d_gene: TRBD1
CDR3aa: ASSLPRGELTYNEQF; v_gene: TRBV5-4; d_gene: TRBD2
CDR3aa: ASSLPGSSYEQY; v_gene: TRBV7-2; d_gene: .
CDR3aa: ASSLTGGATGNTIY; v_gene: TRBV7-2; d_gene: .
CDR3aa: SVEGVTGGSPYEQY; v_gene: TRBV29-1; d_gene: TRBD2
CDR3aa: ASSYGGLNTEAF; v_gene: TRBV6-5; d_gene: .
CDR3aa: ASSQDATSGRGETQY; v_gene: TRBV4-3; d_gene: TRBD2
CDR3aa: SVKGLAGERYNEQF; v_gene: TRBV29-1; d_gene: TRBD2
CDR3aa: ASSPQGPDTQY; v_gene: TRBV28; d_gene: .
CDR3aa: ASSDSGTSGQTQY; v_gene: TRBV9; d_gene: TRBD2
CDR3aa: ASRATGIYGYT; v_gene: TRBV6-5; d_gene: .